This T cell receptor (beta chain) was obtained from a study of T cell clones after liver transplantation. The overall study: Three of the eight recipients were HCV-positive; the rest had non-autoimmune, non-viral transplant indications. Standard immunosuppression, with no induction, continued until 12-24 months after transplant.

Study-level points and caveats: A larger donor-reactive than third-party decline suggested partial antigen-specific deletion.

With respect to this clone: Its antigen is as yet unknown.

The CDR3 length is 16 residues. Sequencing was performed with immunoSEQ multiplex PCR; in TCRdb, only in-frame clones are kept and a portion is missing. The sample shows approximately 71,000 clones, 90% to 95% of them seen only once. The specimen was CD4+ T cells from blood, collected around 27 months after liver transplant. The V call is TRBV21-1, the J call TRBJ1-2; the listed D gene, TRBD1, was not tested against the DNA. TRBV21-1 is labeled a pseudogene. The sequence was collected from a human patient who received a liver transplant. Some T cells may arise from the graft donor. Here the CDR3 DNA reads TGTGCCAGCAGCAATTTACCTAGACAGGAGTACTATGGCTACACCTTC. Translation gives CASSNLPRQEYYGYTF.